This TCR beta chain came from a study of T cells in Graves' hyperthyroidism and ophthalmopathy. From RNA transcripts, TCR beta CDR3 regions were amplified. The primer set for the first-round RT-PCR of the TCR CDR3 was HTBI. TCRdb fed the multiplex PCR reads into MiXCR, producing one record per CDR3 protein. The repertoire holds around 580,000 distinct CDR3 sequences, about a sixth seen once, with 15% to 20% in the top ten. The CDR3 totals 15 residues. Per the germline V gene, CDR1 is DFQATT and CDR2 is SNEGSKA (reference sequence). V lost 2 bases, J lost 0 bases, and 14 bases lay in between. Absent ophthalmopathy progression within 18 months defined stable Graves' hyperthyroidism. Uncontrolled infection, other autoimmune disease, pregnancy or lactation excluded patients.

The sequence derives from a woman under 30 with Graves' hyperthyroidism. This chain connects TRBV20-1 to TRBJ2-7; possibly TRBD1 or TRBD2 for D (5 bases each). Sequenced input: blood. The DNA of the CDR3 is TGCAGTGCTAGACTCACCGGGACGTACTCCTACGAGCAGTACTTC. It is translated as CSARLTGTYSYEQYF.